The 20 T cell receptor beta chains in this list originate from one sample, sequenced in a study of blood T cell repertoires in COVID-19. Here immunoSEQ multiplex PCR was the method, and the copy in TCRdb shows in-frame clones only, minus some. The repertoire consists of 200,000 or so clones, with more than 75% occurring once and the leading ten covering 18%. Sequenced material: peripheral blood. The source of these receptors is a person aged 70 to 80 with COVID-19, enrolled during active disease.

The table lists this clone with a few counts. The same CDR3 also results from other DNA sequences found in this sample. The CDR3 protein is CASSLAGGTEAFF. The CDR3 bases are TGTGCCAGCAGTTTAGCGGGGGGAACTGAAGCTTTCTTT. This rearrangement joins TRBV12-3 or TRBV12-4 to TRBJ1-1, with TRBD1 as a possible D gene (5 bases). The length of the CDR3 is 13 residues. The V end was cut by 0 bases, the J end by 5 bases, with 7 bases between.

The genes are TRBV6-6 and TRBJ2-1; D is unclear. V lost 8 bases to trimming and J lost 0 bases, with 20 bases between them. This CDR3 has 17 amino acids. The germline V gene encodes CDR1 MNHNY and CDR2 SVGAGI (reference sequence). Written as DNA, the CDR3 is TGTGCCAGCGGTCGCACGAGGCTCACACTCTCCTACAATGAGCAGTTCTTC. It translates to CASGRTRLTLSYNEQFF.

V is TRBV7-3 and J is TRBJ2-3; the D gene is possibly TRBD2 (6 bases). Looked up from germline, CDR1 is SGHTA and CDR2 is FQGTGA. V was trimmed by 4 bases and J by 0 bases, leaving 17 bases between them. There are 17 residues in the CDR3. CDR3 in amino acids: CASSSGRTKTSTDTQYF. CDR3 sequence (DNA): TGTGCCAGCAGCTCGGGACGGACTAAAACAAGCACAGATACGCAGTATTTT.

The chain carries TRBV28 and TRBJ1-6, with 8 bases matching TRBD1. Germline CDR1 reads MDHEN; CDR2 reads SYDVKM. The length of the CDR3 is 14 residues. Trimming at V came to 10 bases and at J to 13 bases, leaving 15 bases not matched to a gene. The CDR3, as DNA: TGTGCCACTACACAGGGGGTCTGGGGTAGGCCCCTCCACTTT. The encoded protein is CATTQGVWGRPLHF.

This clone showed up just a few times. This chain uses TRBV30 with TRBJ2-4, with a tentative D call TRBD2 (5 bases). V was trimmed by 1 base and J by 0 bases, leaving 10 bases between them. The length of the CDR3 is 15 residues. Germline V gives CDR1 GTSNPN, CDR2 SVGIG (reference sequence). CDR3: CAWSGSGIAKNIQYF. The CDR3 coding sequence is TGTGCCTGGAGTGGGTCGGGAATAGCCAAAAACATTCAGTACTTC.

This clone was detected once. The genes are TRBV6-2 or TRBV6-3 and TRBJ1-5; 10 positions match TRBD1. The CDR3 totals 16 residues. The V and J ends lost 6 bases and 3 bases, in that order; junction bases with no gene match: 8. Germline assignment: CDR1 MNHEY and CDR2 SVGEGT. Here the CDR3 DNA reads TGTGCCAGCAGCCCTTGGGGGACAGGGGACAATCAGCCCCAGCATTTT. Amino acid sequence: CASSPWGTGDNQPQHF.

The rearrangement joins TRBV5-4 to TRBJ2-7; 7 nucleotides line up with TRBD2. V shed 1 base and J 2 bases; nucleotides not matched to a gene: 3. The CDR3 has 14 residues. CDR1 is SGHNT and CDR2 is YYREEE in the germline V gene (reference sequence). CDR3: CASSLSGVAYEQYF. Written as DNA, the CDR3 is TGTGCCAGCAGCTTGAGCGGGGTCGCCTACGAGCAGTACTTC.

The J gene is TRBJ2-1, the V gene TRBV4-3; D gene ambiguous. Looked up from germline, CDR1 is LGHNA and CDR2 is YSLEER. This CDR3 is built from 13 residues. V lost 1 base, J lost 4 bases, and 5 bases lay in between. The CDR3 sequence is CASSQAAYNEQFF. Written as DNA, the CDR3 is TGCGCCAGCAGCCAAGCTGCGTACAATGAGCAGTTCTTC.

J is TRBJ2-2 and V is TRBV10-2, with 11 nucleotides matching TRBD2. This CDR3 contains 17 residues. The germline V gene has CDR1 WSHSY and CDR2 SAAADI. V lost 4 bases and J lost 4; bases outside the gene matches: 8. In nucleotides, the CDR3 is TGCGCCAGCAGTGGACGGCCGGGACTAGCGGCCACCGGGGAGCTGTTTTTT. It specifies CASSGRPGLAATGELFF.

V and J are TRBV5-1 and TRBJ1-4; 7 bases align to TRBD1. V lost 4 bases, J lost 5 bases, and 5 bases stayed unmatched. Germline CDR1 reads SGHRS; CDR2 reads YFSETQ. This CDR3 comprises 14 residues. The DNA for the CDR3 is TGCGCCAGCAGCCGCCAGGGGGAGAATGAAAAACTGTTTTTT. This gives the protein CASSRQGENEKLFF.

V usage is TRBV27 and J usage is TRBJ2-2; 7 nucleotides align to TRBD1. CDR1 MNHEY and CDR2 SMNVEV come from the germline V gene (reference sequence). CDR3 length: 18 amino acids. V lost 7 bases and J lost 9; bases outside the gene matches: 23. Here the CDR3 DNA reads TGTGCCAGCACCTTCCCGGGTTTAGACAGGGTTGCTTGTTGGGAGCTGTTTTTT. Translated: CASTFPGLDRVACWELFF.

The V and J genes are TRBV2 and TRBJ2-1, with 8 bases identical to TRBD2. V shed 2 bases, J shed 10 bases, and the junction held 7 bases outside the gene matches. The CDR3 contains 14 residues. Germline V gives CDR1 SNHLY, CDR2 FYNNEI. CDR3: CASSETLADREQFF. CDR3 nucleotide sequence: TGTGCCAGCAGTGAAACACTAGCGGACCGAGAGCAGTTCTTC.

The rearrangement joins TRBV18 to TRBJ2-7; D remains ambiguous. Germline V gene lookup returns CDR1 KGHSH and CDR2 LQKENI. The V end lost 0 bases, the J end lost 6 bases, and 9 bases lay between the germline ends. This CDR3 region has 13 residues. The CDR3 DNA reads as TGTGCCAGCTCACCACCACAGCTGGGCGAGCAGTACTTC. As protein: CASSPPQLGEQYF.

The CDR3 spells CASSVRGGAGVDEKLFF. The CDR3 bases are TGTGCCAGCAGCGTAAGAGGGGGCGCAGGCGTGGATGAAAAACTGTTTTTT. The chain has TRBV9 and TRBJ1-4; 7 bases are shared with TRBD1. J was trimmed by 6 bases and V by 1 base; bases with no gene match: 12. Germline CDR1 is SGDLS and CDR2 is YYNGEE. CDR3 length equals 17 residues.

This clone was counted only a few times. The chain has TRBV10-3 and TRBJ1-2; the D gene is possibly TRBD1 (6 bases). Per the germline V gene, CDR1 is ENHRY and CDR2 is SYGVKD. This CDR3 comprises 15 residues. V lost 3 bases to trimming and J lost 0 bases, with 11 bases between them. CDR3 in DNA: TGTGCCATCAGTGAAGAGACAGGAACTAACTATGGCTACACCTTC. Residues: CAISEETGTNYGYTF.

V gene TRBV11-2 combines with J gene TRBJ2-1; 11 bases align to TRBD2. Germline V gene data show CDR1 as SGHAT and CDR2 as FQNNGV. Trimming cost V 5 bases and J 5 bases; bases outside gene matches: 8. The CDR3 is 16 amino acids. The CDR3 is CASSHVAGGTNNEQFF. CDR3 coding DNA: TGTGCCAGCAGCCATGTAGCGGGAGGGACAAACAATGAGCAGTTCTTC.

The table lists this clone with a count of one. The chain carries TRBV28 and TRBJ2-7, with TRBD2 as a possible D gene (5 bases). Germline lookup yields CDR1 MDHEN and CDR2 SYDVKM. V dropped 8 bases and J dropped 2 bases, with 19 bases sitting between them. This CDR3 is built from 15 residues. CDR3: CASVVPGLGTYEQYF. CDR3 nucleotides: TGTGCCAGCGTTGTTCCGGGATTGGGAACCTACGAGCAGTACTTC.

The chain links TRBV6-2 or TRBV6-3 to TRBJ2-1; TRBD2 matches 7 bases. The V gene's germline CDR1 is MNHEY and CDR2 SVGEGT. The CDR3 sequence is 16 residues long. With 2 bases clipped from V and 7 bases from J, the junction kept 11 bases outside the gene matches. CDR3 in DNA: TGTGCCAGCAGTTACGCAACGGGGAGGGTTGAAAATGAGCAGTTCTTC. Protein product: CASSYATGRVENEQFF.

This clone showed up just a few times. The chain carries TRBV19 and TRBJ1-3, with D perhaps matching TRBD1 (6 bases). The ends were cut back, 5 bases at V and 2 bases at J, with 10 bases in the middle. The CDR3 covers 14 residues. Germline-derived CDR1 and CDR2 are LNHDA and SQIVND (reference sequence). The DNA of the CDR3 is TGTGCCAGTAGTTACAGGGATGCTGGAAACACCATATATTTT. Protein product: CASSYRDAGNTIYF.

The chain is built from TRBV18 and TRBJ2-7; tentatively, D is TRBD2 (6 bases). The CDR3 length is 16 residues. V lost 8 bases and J lost 3, with 23 bases in between. Germline V lookup: CDR1 KGHSH, CDR2 LQKENI. The CDR3 loop reads CASRLQVETGDYEQYF. The CDR3 DNA is TGTGCCAGCCGGCTGCAAGTCGAGACGGGGGACTACGAGCAGTACTTC.